This TCR beta chain stems from a study of radiation and T cells in renal cell carcinoma. Germline CDR1 SGHDN, CDR2 FVKESK. This CDR3 region has 15 residues. Trimming cost V 4 bases and J 1 base, with 14 bases left between them. Time point given: blood 4 weeks post-SBRT, at nephrectomy. The treatment is: 15 Gy SBRT to primary tumor, nephrectomy 4 weeks later. The table came from immunoSEQ multiplex PCR; TCRdb's copy has only in-frame clones and leaves some out. The sample shows more than 120,000 clones, roughly 90% of them seen only once. This sample comprised blood, obtained from a patient whose treatment included radiotherapy and nephrectomy. The chain is built from TRBV14 and TRBJ2-7; perhaps TRBD1 as D (5 bases). This TCR was sampled from a woman between 45 and 65 years old with renal cell carcinoma. In nucleotides, the CDR3 is TGTGCCAGCAGCCGGTGGGGCACGAAATCCTACGAGCAGTACTTC. This sequence encodes CASSRWGTKSYEQYF.